This T cell receptor beta chain comes out of a study of blood T cell repertoires in COVID-19. Study as a whole: Whether acute or convalescent, the COVID-19 samples came from the United States, Italy and Spain. T cells, B-cell-depleted T cells, or PBMCs supplied cDNA or gDNA.

Germline V CDR1 and CDR2: MNHNY, SVGAGI (reference sequence). There are 13 residues in the CDR3. After removal of 5 bases from V and 7 bases from J, the junction contained 5 bases not matched to a gene. Sequencing was performed with immunoSEQ multiplex PCR; in TCRdb, only in-frame clones are kept and a portion is missing. The table records 250,000 to 300,000 clones, around 90% of them present only once. The TCR sequence derives from a woman aged 55-75 years in a cohort exposed to, infected with or recovered from COVID-19 (not recorded which). J is TRBJ1-2 and V is TRBV6-6; 9 nucleotides match TRBD1. The sequenced material came from PBMCs or T cells enriched from blood (not recorded which). DNA of the CDR3: TGTGCCAGCAGTAAACAGGGGGCGGGTGGCTACACCTTC. Its translation is CASSKQGAGGYTF.